This TCR beta chain was sequenced for a study of cytotoxic CD8 clonotypes in ibrutinib-treated CLL. TCRdb keeps only in-frame clones here, not all; method: immunoSEQ multiplex PCR. The data hold around 91,000 clones, with roughly 84% observed a single time. Germline-derived CDR1 and CDR2 are SEHNR and FQNEAQ (reference sequence). Trimming stripped 5 bases from V and 0 bases from J, with 14 bases between. The CDR3 has 16 residues. The sequence was collected from a human donor with chronic lymphocytic leukemia. Specimen: PBMCs, collected before ibrutinib treatment. V and J are TRBV7-9 and TRBJ1-3; TRBD1 is a possible D gene (6 bases). This CDR3 is CASSRGQGSSGNTIYF. CDR3 nucleotides: TGTGCCAGCAGCCGGGGTCAGGGGAGCTCTGGAAACACCATATATTTT.